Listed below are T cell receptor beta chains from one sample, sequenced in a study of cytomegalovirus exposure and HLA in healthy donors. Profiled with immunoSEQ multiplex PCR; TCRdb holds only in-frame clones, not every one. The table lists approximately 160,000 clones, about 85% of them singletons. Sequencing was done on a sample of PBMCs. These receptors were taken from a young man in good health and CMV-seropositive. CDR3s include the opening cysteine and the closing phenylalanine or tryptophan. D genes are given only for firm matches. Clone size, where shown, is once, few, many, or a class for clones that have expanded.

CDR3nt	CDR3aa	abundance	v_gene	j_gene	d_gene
TGCGCCAGCAGCCAGGGCGTGGGAAACACCATATATTTT	CASSQGVGNTIYF	-	TRBV10-2	TRBJ1-3	-
TGTGCCAGCAGCGTACTAGGGGTAGCGGGGAGGAATGAGCAGTTCTTC	CASSVLGVAGRNEQFF	-	TRBV9	TRBJ2-1	TRBD2
TGCGCCAGCAGCTTGCGCGGGGACACTGAAGCTTTCTTT	CASSLRGDTEAFF	-	TRBV5-1	TRBJ1-1	-
TGTGCCAGCAGCTTAGAGGCCAGGGGGTCGTTCTTC	CASSLEARGSFF	-	TRBV7-8	TRBJ2-1	TRBD1
TGTGCCAGTAGTACCACTAGCGGGGGATTCCAAGAGACCCAGTACTTC	CASSTTSGGFQETQYF	once	TRBV19	TRBJ2-5	TRBD2
TGTGCCAGCAGCACTAGGTCGTACCAAGAGACCCAGTACTTC	CASSTRSYQETQYF	once	TRBV7-2	TRBJ2-5	-
TGTGCCAGCAGCCCCCGGGAGGGGGCAGGGGGCTACACCTTC	CASSPREGAGGYTF	-	TRBV7-2	TRBJ1-2	TRBD1
TGTGCCAGCAGCCCCAGGGCCCGCTCTGGGGCCAACGTCCTGACTTTC	CASSPRARSGANVLTF	-	TRBV9	TRBJ2-6	-
TGCGCCAGCAGCCAAGTATTTGCGACAGCGAACACCGGGGAGCTGTTTTTT	CASSQVFATANTGELFF	-	TRBV4-3	TRBJ2-2	-
TGTGCCAGCAGCCACGGGACAGGGCAATACGAGCAGTACTTC	CASSHGTGQYEQYF	-	TRBV11-2	TRBJ2-7	TRBD1
TGTGCCAGCAGCCAAGGAGCTAGCGGGGCAGATACGCAGTATTTT	CASSQGASGADTQYF	-	TRBV9	TRBJ2-3	TRBD2
TGTGCTAGCAGCCCCGTCACAGGAGAGACCCAGTACTTC	CASSPVTGETQYF	-	TRBV7-7	TRBJ2-5	-
TGTGCCAGCAGCTCGGGGGGCCCAGATACGCAGTATTTT	CASSSGGPDTQYF	-	TRBV7-2	TRBJ2-3	-
TGTGCCAGCAGCCACGGACAGTACGAGCAGTACTTC	CASSHGQYEQYF	-	TRBV7-9	TRBJ2-7	-